The 20 T cell receptor beta chains below were found in one sample sequenced in a study of T cell responses to AZD1222 COVID-19 vaccine. The repertoire was sequenced with immunoSEQ multiplex PCR; TCRdb's copy has only in-frame clones and lacks some. The table lists around 76,000 clones, about 85% of them singletons. The source was peripheral blood, collected on day 0 of AZD1222 vaccination. The source of these receptors is an adult in good health.

The chain carries TRBV7-2 and TRBJ1-2; D might be TRBD1 (5 bases). Germline V gene lookup returns CDR1 SGHTA and CDR2 FQGNSA. The length of the CDR3 is 12 residues. The V gene lost 4 bases and the J gene lost 4 bases, with 7 bases spanning the gap. This CDR3 is CASSSGIYGYTF. The CDR3 nucleotides read TGTGCCAGCAGCTCAGGGATCTATGGCTACACCTTC.

This clone occurred once. The genes are TRBV19 and TRBJ1-2; D gene uncertain. The CDR3 runs to 14 residues. V was pared by 1 base and J by 4 bases, with 10 bases between. The germline V gene encodes CDR1 LNHDA and CDR2 SQIVND (reference sequence). DNA for the CDR3: TGTGCCAGTAGTATAGTTCCAAGTACCTATGGCTACACCTTC. Its translation: CASSIVPSTYGYTF.

This CDR3 is CASNELETGELFF. In DNA form, the CDR3 reads TGTGCCAGCAACGAACTGGAAACCGGGGAGCTGTTTTTT. The chain uses TRBV2 and TRBJ2-2, with D unresolved. The germline gives CDR1 SNHLY, CDR2 FYNNEI. The CDR3 totals 13 residues. Trimming took off 7 bases at V and 5 bases at J, with 11 bases between the two ends. The whole variable domain, remainder taken from reference TRBV2 and TRBJ2-2, is EPEVTQTPSHQVTQMGQEVILRCVPISNHLYFYWYRQILGQKVEFLVSFYNNEISEKSEIFDDQFSVERPDGSNFTLKIRSTKLEDSAMYFCASNELETGELFFGEGSRLTVL.

The chain recombines TRBV5-8 with TRBJ2-5; 11 bases map to TRBD2. Germline lookup yields CDR1 SGHTS and CDR2 YDEGEE. The CDR3 is 16 residues long. Trimming took 1 base from V and 2 from J; bases not matched to a gene: 4. The CDR3 nucleotides are TGTGCCAGCAGCTTGTCTAGCGGGGGGAGACAAGAGACCCAGTACTTC. Its translation is CASSLSSGGRQETQYF.

The rearrangement uses TRBV9 and TRBJ1-2, with D perhaps matching TRBD1 (5 bases). The V gene lost 2 bases and the J gene lost 8 bases, with 19 bases spanning the gap. CDR3 length: 15 amino acids. Looked up from germline, CDR1 is SGDLS and CDR2 is YYNGEE. The DNA for the CDR3 is TGTGCCAGCAGCGTGTATCTAGGGACTGGCGGAGGCTACACCTTC. Residues: CASSVYLGTGGGYTF.

V is TRBV20-1 and J is TRBJ2-2; 11 nucleotides agree with TRBD2. The germline CDR1 and CDR2 sequences are DFQATT and SNEGSKA (reference sequence). V lost 3 bases and J lost 5; bases outside the gene matches: 2. The CDR3 totals 14 residues. Written as DNA, the CDR3 is TGCAGTGCTAGTACTAGCGGGGGTACCGGGGAGCTGTTTTTT. It specifies CSASTSGGTGELFF.

The genes are TRBV3-1 (or the pseudogene TRBV3-2) and TRBJ1-4; D not resolved. V lost 4 bases and J lost 8, with 14 bases in between. Germline values: CDR1 LGHDT, CDR2 YNNKEL (reference sequence). The CDR3 consists of 14 residues. DNA of the CDR3: TGTGCCAGCAGCCCTTTAGACCTGGGGGAAAAACTGTTTTTT. This codes for CASSPLDLGEKLFF.

The CDR3 loop reads CASSQGTGVYGYTF. The CDR3 DNA follows: TGCGCCAGCAGCCAAGGGACAGGCGTCTATGGCTACACCTTC. The chain combines TRBV5-1 with TRBJ1-2; TRBD1 agrees at 8 bases. With 4 bases clipped from V and 4 bases from J, the junction kept 6 bases outside the gene matches. CDR1 and CDR2 (germline): SGHRS, YFSETQ. The CDR3 length is 14 residues.

The chain joins TRBV5-1 to TRBJ1-1; D unresolved. V lost 0 bases and J 4 bases, leaving 7 bases between the germline ends. The CDR3 has 13 amino acids. Per the germline V gene, CDR1 is SGHRS and CDR2 is YFSETQ. In nucleotides, the CDR3 is TGCGCCAGCAGCTTGGAACTAGGCACTGAAGCTTTCTTT. As protein: CASSLELGTEAFF.

This sequence joins TRBV11-3 and TRBJ1-2; D is uncertain. The V end was cut by 0 bases, the J end by 4 bases, with 6 bases between. This CDR3 is 13 amino acids long. CDR1 and CDR2 from the germline V gene are SGHNT and YENEEA. The CDR3: CASSLDGVYGYTF. The CDR3 DNA reads TGTGCCAGCAGCTTAGATGGCGTCTATGGCTACACCTTC. Together with reference TRBV11-3 and TRBJ1-2, the CDR3 gives the full variable domain: EAGVVQSPRYKIIEKKQPVAFWCNPISGHNTLYWYLQNLGQGPELLIRYENEEAVDDSQLPKDRFSAERLKGVDSTLKIQPAELGDSAVYLCASSLDGVYGYTFGSGTRLTVV.

The rearrangement joins TRBV12-3 or TRBV12-4 to TRBJ1-2; D is unresolved. V dropped 3 bases and J dropped 8 bases, with 13 bases sitting between them. This CDR3 has 13 amino acids. The DNA of the CDR3 is TGTGCCAGCAGTTTCGCCCCGACTGAGGGCTACACCTTC. Translation: CASSFAPTEGYTF.

CDR3 residues: CASSLATGFNEKLFF. Written as DNA, the CDR3 is TGTGCCAGCAGCTTGGCGACAGGGTTCAATGAAAAACTGTTTTTT. The chain combines TRBV5-5 with TRBJ1-4, with 7 bases fitting TRBD1. The V gene's germline CDR1 is SGHKS and CDR2 YYEKEE (reference sequence). The CDR3 is 15 amino acids. With 0 bases clipped from V and 5 bases from J, the junction kept 4 bases outside the gene matches.

The chain links TRBV4-3 to TRBJ2-2; a weak D match, TRBD1 (5 bases). This CDR3 comprises 15 residues. The V gene's germline CDR1 is LGHNA and CDR2 YSLEER. V lost 0 bases, J lost 9 bases, and 14 bases lay in between. The CDR3 DNA sequence: TGCGCCAGCAGCCAAGATATGAGCAGGGCCTGGGAGCTGTTTTTT. Its translation is CASSQDMSRAWELFF.

This clone was seen a handful of times. The gene calls are TRBV7-8 and TRBJ1-1; D remains unclear. From germline, CDR1 is SGHVS and CDR2 FQNEAQ. This CDR3 region has 16 residues. The V gene lost 0 bases and the J gene lost 2 bases, with 13 bases spanning the gap. DNA of the CDR3: TGTGCCAGCAGCTTAGCAGTGATAGGGCTAAACACTGAAGCTTTCTTT. The encoded protein is CASSLAVIGLNTEAFF.

V usage is TRBV4-3 and J usage is TRBJ2-7, with 8 nucleotides matching TRBD2. J was trimmed by 9 bases and V by 0 bases; bases with no gene match: 22. The germline CDR1 and CDR2 sequences are LGHNA and YSLEER. The CDR3 extends over 19 amino acids. The CDR3 DNA is TGCGCCAGCAGCCAAGATCGCAACGGGGGGGCATCTTTCTGGTCGAGGCAGTACTTC. It yields the protein CASSQDRNGGASFWSRQYF.

The V call is TRBV2, the J call TRBJ2-1, with D perhaps TRBD1 or TRBD2 (5 bases each). The V and J ends lost 8 bases and 5 bases respectively, with 16 bases between them. This CDR3 has 14 residues. Germline-derived CDR1 and CDR2 are SNHLY and FYNNEI. The CDR3 coding sequence is TGTGCCAGCGCCCCGGGGACGTATGACAATGAGCAGTTCTTC. This translates into CASAPGTYDNEQFF.

V and J are TRBV19 and TRBJ1-4; D might be TRBD1 (5 bases). The V and J ends lost 8 bases and 8 bases respectively, with 18 bases between them. Germline V gene lookup returns CDR1 LNHDA and CDR2 SQIVND (reference sequence). The CDR3 is made up of 14 amino acids. The CDR3 region has the DNA TGTGCCAGTCAACTAGACAGCACGGTGGAAAAACTGTTTTTT. It translates to CASQLDSTVEKLFF.

The chain combines TRBV19 with TRBJ1-5; TRBD1 matches 7 bases. The CDR3 is 14 amino acids. CDR1 is LNHDA, CDR2 SQIVND, per germline (reference sequence). Trimming removed 5 bases from V and 1 base from J; junction bases left unmatched: 2. In nucleotides, the CDR3 is TGTGCCAGTAGTTCGGGACAGAGCAATCAGCCCCAGCATTTT. As protein: CASSSGQSNQPQHF.

V usage is TRBV18 and J usage is TRBJ1-2; D might be TRBD1 (5 bases). Trimming left V 0 bases short and J 2 bases short, with 10 bases between. CDR3 length: 15 residues. The germline CDR1 and CDR2 sequences are KGHSH and LQKENI. The CDR3 protein is CASSPPSTDNYGYTF. The CDR3 coding sequence is TGTGCCAGCTCACCACCGTCGACAGACAACTATGGCTACACCTTC.

Here the CDR3 DNA reads TGTGCCAGTAGTATAGAGGGACAAAACATTCAGTACTTC. Protein sequence: CASSIEGQNIQYF. The chain employs TRBV19 and TRBJ2-4; D is possibly TRBD1 or TRBD2 (5 bases each). Trimming pared 0 bases from V and 5 bases from J, leaving 5 bases between. Germline-derived CDR1 and CDR2 are LNHDA and SQIVND (reference sequence). This CDR3 is built from 13 residues.